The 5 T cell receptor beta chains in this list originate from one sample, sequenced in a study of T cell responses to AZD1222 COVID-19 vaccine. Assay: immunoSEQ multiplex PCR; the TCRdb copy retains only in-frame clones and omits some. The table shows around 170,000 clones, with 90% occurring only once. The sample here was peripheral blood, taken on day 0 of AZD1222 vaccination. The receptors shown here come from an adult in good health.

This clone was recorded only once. The CDR3 here is CASSIGSGRSYEKLFF. The CDR3 DNA reads TGTGCCAGTAGTATAGGATCGGGACGGTCATATGAAAAACTGTTTTTT. The J gene is TRBJ1-4, the V gene TRBV19; TRBD1 is a possible D gene (5 bases). Germline-derived CDR1 and CDR2 are LNHDA and SQIVND (reference sequence). The length of the CDR3 is 16 residues. V lost 1 base and J lost 6, with 15 bases in between.

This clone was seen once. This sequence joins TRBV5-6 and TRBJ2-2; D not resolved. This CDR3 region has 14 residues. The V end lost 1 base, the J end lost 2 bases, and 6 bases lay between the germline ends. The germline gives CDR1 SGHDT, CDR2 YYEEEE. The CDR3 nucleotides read TGTGCCAGCAGCTTGACTCTTAACACCGGGGAGCTGTTTTTT. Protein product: CASSLTLNTGELFF.

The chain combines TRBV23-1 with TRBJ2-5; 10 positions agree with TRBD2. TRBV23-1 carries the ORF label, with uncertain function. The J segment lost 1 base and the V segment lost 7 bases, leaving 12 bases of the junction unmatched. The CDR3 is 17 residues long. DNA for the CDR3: TGCGCCAGCACCCCAACCCCGGAGCGGGGGGGCCAAGAGACCCAGTACTTC. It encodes CASTPTPERGGQETQYF.

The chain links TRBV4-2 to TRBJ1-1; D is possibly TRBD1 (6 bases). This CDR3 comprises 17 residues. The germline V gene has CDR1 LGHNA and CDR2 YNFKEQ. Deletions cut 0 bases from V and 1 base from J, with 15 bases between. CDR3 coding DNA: TGTGCCAGCAGCCAAGATTGGCAGGGGCCGGAGAACACTGAAGCTTTCTTT. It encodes CASSQDWQGPENTEAFF.

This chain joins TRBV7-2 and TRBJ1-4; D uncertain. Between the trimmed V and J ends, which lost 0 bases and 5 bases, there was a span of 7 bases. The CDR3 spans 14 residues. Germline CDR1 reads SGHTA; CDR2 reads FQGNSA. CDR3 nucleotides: TGTGCCAGCAGCTTAGCCGGTGGGAATGAAAAACTGTTTTTT. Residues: CASSLAGGNEKLFF.